These T cell receptor beta chains were read from a single sample in a study of identical twins. TCRdb processed the 5' RACE reads anew with MiXCR; each CDR3 protein has one entry. The top ten clones hold about 3.9% of a sample with some 250,000 distinct CDR3 sequences, about 13% of them seen once. The sample was also reused in another study, on yellow fever vaccine responses in identical twins.

Sequencing was carried out using memory (CD45RO+) T cells sorted from blood. These TCRs come from a woman younger than 30 in good health. CDR3s leave out the opening cysteine and the closing phenylalanine or tryptophan. The D gene is left open where the match is weak.

J,V,D,CDR3
TRBJ2-1,TRBV5-1,TRBD2,ASSVAGGPNEQF
TRBJ2-2,TRBV7-9,TRBD2,ASSASGRGELF
TRBJ1-2,TRBV14,TRBD1,ASSQRQGLYGYT
TRBJ2-1,TRBV6-2/TRBV6-3,TRBD2,ASSYGTGGYNEQF
TRBJ1-5,TRBV6-2/TRBV6-3,TRBD1,ASTRDRIDQPQH
TRBJ2-2,TRBV7-2,-,ASSRDQSNTGELF
TRBJ2-1,TRBV20-1,TRBD1,SARDSDRVTYNEQF
TRBJ2-5,TRBV20-1,TRBD2,SARDRTSGGALRETQY
TRBJ2-1,TRBV15,-,ATSRDRVGAYANEQF
TRBJ2-7,TRBV7-2,TRBD2,ASSLGGTSSPEQY
TRBJ2-3,TRBV10-3,-,AISEVLAFSTDTQY
TRBJ2-3,TRBV7-2,TRBD2,ASSRFGTSVRDTQY
TRBJ2-6,TRBV3-1,-,ASSYRAVLYSGANVLT
TRBJ2-7,TRBV14,-,ASSQSNLEQY
TRBJ1-2,TRBV27,-,ASSFLDSTGYT
TRBJ1-5,TRBV20-1,-,SANQNRDYQPQH
TRBJ2-2,TRBV10-2,TRBD1,ASKGTENTGELF
TRBJ2-1,TRBV20-1,-,SARQVLSYNEQF
TRBJ2-7,TRBV2,-,ASRRQDLNSYEQY
TRBJ2-1,TRBV29-1,TRBD2,SGEAGGHNEQF
TRBJ1-3,TRBV5-1,-,ASSSPAPGNTIY
TRBJ2-7,TRBV20-1,-,SADQDGTYEQY
TRBJ2-1,TRBV10-3,TRBD1,AISESGTGFGF
TRBJ2-1,TRBV6-6,-,ASSRLVYNEQF
TRBJ2-3,TRBV12-3/TRBV12-4,TRBD2,ASSLVAGDTDTQY
TRBJ1-1,TRBV7-2,TRBD1,ASSLAGGDSFEAF
TRBJ2-3,TRBV11-2,-,ASRGGGDTQY
TRBJ2-1,TRBV20-1,TRBD1,SAPTGGRNEQF
TRBJ2-1,TRBV30,TRBD2,AWRLGSGNGHGQNEQF
TRBJ2-1,TRBV15,TRBD1,ATSRPGQGKRNEQF
TRBJ2-7,TRBV4-2,-,ASSQEKQGSYEQY
TRBJ2-3,TRBV4-1,TRBD2,ASSQEELATIGTDTQY
TRBJ2-1,TRBV7-9,-,ASTRSTVQF
TRBJ1-4,TRBV7-2,-,ASSLNRNEKLF
TRBJ2-5,TRBV7-9,TRBD2,ASSPGLAGGETQY
TRBJ1-3,TRBV28,TRBD1,ASSPRDRENTIY